This is a list of T cell receptor beta chains from one sample in a study of glioma-infiltrating T cells after dendritic cell vaccination. Some clones are missing from TCRdb's copy, which holds only in-frame ones; the method was immunoSEQ multiplex PCR. The sample has roughly 60,000 clones, roughly 86% seen once. Source: blood, taken after dendritic cell vaccination. These receptors originate from a human donor with glioblastoma. Each CDR3 is given with its conserved first and last residue. A D gene is named only where the DNA matches it firmly. Size values are once, few and many counts, or a class for expanded clones, and some rows have none.

D: TRBD2
J: TRBJ2-7
size: .
V: TRBV4-3
CDR3: CASSQDPPYDVAGAGYEQYF
DNA: TGCGCCAGCAGCCAAGATCCCCCATATGATGTAGCGGGAGCAGGCTACGAGCAGTACTTC

D: .
J: TRBJ1-6
size: once
V: TRBV4-3
CDR3: CASSQDSGVPGPLHF
DNA: TGCGCCAGCAGCCAAGATTCCGGGGTGCCGGGGCCCCTCCACTTT

D: .
J: TRBJ2-2
size: .
V: TRBV11-3
CDR3: CASSLDSRGNIALGELFF
DNA: TGTGCCAGCAGCTTAGACTCGAGGGGGAATATCGCACTTGGGGAGCTGTTTTTT

D: .
J: TRBJ1-4
size: .
V: TRBV5-1
CDR3: CASSLNRVNEKLFF
DNA: TGCGCCAGCAGCTTGAACAGGGTTAATGAAAAACTGTTTTTT

D: .
J: TRBJ2-7
size: .
V: TRBV11-2
CDR3: CASSLGRAYEQYF
DNA: TGTGCCAGCAGCTTAGGTCGGGCCTACGAGCAGTACTTC

D: TRBD1
J: TRBJ1-4
size: few
V: TRBV30
CDR3: CAVGTDHEKLFF
DNA: TGTGCGGTCGGGACAGACCATGAAAAACTGTTTTTT

D: TRBD2
J: TRBJ2-3
size: .
V: TRBV5-1
CDR3: CASSLGGGGAYDTQYF
DNA: TGCGCCAGCAGCTTGGGTGGCGGGGGGGCCTACGATACGCAGTATTTT

D: TRBD1
J: TRBJ2-1
size: .
V: TRBV6-1
CDR3: CASRRDRGSHEQFF
DNA: TGTGCCAGCAGGCGGGACAGGGGTAGTCATGAGCAGTTCTTC

D: .
J: TRBJ2-3
size: .
V: TRBV27
CDR3: CASSYSFTDTQYF
DNA: TGTGCCAGCAGTTATTCTTTCACAGATACGCAGTATTTT

D: TRBD2
J: TRBJ2-2
size: .
V: TRBV6-5
CDR3: CASLAGGPGELFF
DNA: TGTGCCAGCCTAGCGGGAGGGCCCGGGGAGCTGTTTTTT